The 26 T cell receptor beta chains given below trace back to one sample, sequenced in a study of OX40 agonist ivuxolimab in advanced cancers. Measured with immunoSEQ multiplex PCR; TCRdb has only the in-frame clones, and not every one. The sample lists roughly 64,000 clones; 85% to 90% were seen once. This sample comprised CD4+ or CD8+ T cells sorted from blood, obtained in a trial of the OX40 agonist ivuxolimab. Source of these receptors: an adult with an advanced solid tumor such as melanoma, head and neck, liver or kidney cancer.

The chain has TRBV27 and TRBJ2-7; 9 bases agree with TRBD2. V lost 5 bases, J lost 2 bases, and 7 bases stayed unmatched. The CDR3 has 15 amino acids. Germline CDR1 reads MNHEY; CDR2 reads SMNVEV (reference sequence). CDR3 sequence (DNA): TGTGCCAGCAGTCGAATGAGCGGGGGGCCCTACGAGCAGTACTTC. Amino acids: CASSRMSGGPYEQYF.

This chain joins TRBV13 and TRBJ1-2; a possible D gene is TRBD1 (6 bases). Deletions cut 5 bases from V and 6 bases from J, with 22 bases between. Germline CDR1 and CDR2: PRHDT and FYEKMQ (reference sequence). The CDR3 covers 16 residues. The CDR3 DNA follows: TGTGCCAGCAGCGTTAGAGGGGGACGGCCCAAGGATGGCTACACCTTC. It translates to CASSVRGGRPKDGYTF.

The CDR3 protein is CASSLGGPREQYF. CDR3 bases: TGTGCCAGCAGCTTAGGGGGGCCGAGGGAGCAGTACTTC. The chain carries TRBV7-6 and TRBJ2-7; possibly TRBD1 for D (6 bases). Trimming removed 1 base at V and 7 bases at J, with 11 bases between. CDR3 length equals 13 residues. Germline-derived CDR1 and CDR2 are SGHVS and FNYEAQ.

The gene calls are TRBV5-1 and TRBJ1-1; 9 bases agree with TRBD1. Germline CDR1 SGHRS, CDR2 YFSETQ. J was trimmed by 1 base and V by 4 bases; bases with no gene match: 11. CDR3 size: 17 residues. The CDR3 sequence is CASSPKLPGQGNTEAFF. CDR3 sequence (DNA): TGCGCCAGCAGCCCAAAACTTCCGGGACAGGGGAACACTGAAGCTTTCTTT.

Of note for this clone: Other DNA sequences in this sample translate to the same CDR3. The rearrangement links TRBV28 to TRBJ2-7; TRBD1 might be the D (6 bases). The CDR3 length is 11 residues. Germline CDR1 reads MDHEN; CDR2 reads SYDVKM. The ends were cut back, 6 bases at V and 3 bases at J, with 6 bases in the middle. DNA of the CDR3: TGTGCCAGCAGGGACAGCTACGAGCAGTACTTC. As protein: CASRDSYEQYF.

This chain links TRBV5-1 with TRBJ2-3, with 10 bases matching TRBD2. Trimming removed 4 bases from V and 5 bases from J; junction bases left unmatched: 10. CDR3 length equals 16 residues. Germline loops: CDR1 SGHRS, CDR2 YFSETQ. The chain's CDR3 is CASSESSGGVGDTQYF. The CDR3 DNA reads as TGCGCCAGCAGCGAATCTAGCGGGGGTGTAGGAGATACGCAGTATTTT. Combining the CDR3 with reference TRBV5-1 and TRBJ2-3 gives the whole variable domain KAGVTQTPRYLIKTRGQQVTLSCSPISGHRSVSWYQQTPGQGLQFLFEYFSETQRNKGNFPGRFSGRQFSNSRSEMNVSTLELGDSALYLCASSESSGGVGDTQYFGPGTRLTVL.

The rearrangement joins TRBV19 to TRBJ2-2; tentatively, D is TRBD1 or TRBD2 (5 bases each). Germline CDR1 is LNHDA and CDR2 is SQIVND (reference sequence). The CDR3 spans 17 residues. V shed 8 bases and J shed 3 bases, with 22 bases lying between them. The CDR3 nucleotides read TGTGCCAGTGGGGCCGGGCTGGGGCAGGACTACACCGGGGAGCTGTTTTTT. Translated, it gives CASGAGLGQDYTGELFF. The full variable domain, its missing parts supplied by reference TRBV19 and TRBJ2-2, is DGGITQSPKYLFRKEGQNVTLSCEQNLNHDAMYWYRQDPGQGLRLIYYSQIVNDFQKGDIAEGYSVSREKKESFPLTVTSAQKNPTAFYLCASGAGLGQDYTGELFFGEGSRLTVL.

V gene TRBV7-3 combines with J gene TRBJ2-2; 9 bases align to TRBD1. The CDR3 runs to 14 residues. Germline assignment: CDR1 SGHTA and CDR2 FQGTGA. The V segment lost 5 bases and the J segment 7 bases; nucleotides outside the gene matches: 5. The CDR3 DNA is TGTGCCAGCAGCAGGGACAGGGCGGACGGGGAGCTGTTTTTT. This encodes CASSRDRADGELFF.

The count of this clone is one. The chain combines TRBV7-9 with TRBJ2-7, with TRBD1 matching 7 bases. V lost 5 bases, J lost 7 bases, and 5 bases stayed unmatched. This CDR3 is 12 amino acids long. The germline V gene encodes CDR1 SEHNR and CDR2 FQNEAQ (reference sequence). CDR3 coding DNA: TGTGCCAGCAGCCAGGGGGTTAATGAGCAGTACTTC. Amino acid sequence: CASSQGVNEQYF.

The J gene is TRBJ1-5, the V gene TRBV6-5; 7 bases fit TRBD1. Germline V lookup: CDR1 MNHEY, CDR2 SVGAGI. V was clipped by 5 bases and J by 6 bases; unmatched bases: 4. CDR3 length: 13 amino acids. The CDR3 here is CASSRWTGQPQHF. The CDR3 DNA is TGTGCCAGCAGTCGATGGACAGGTCAGCCCCAGCATTTT.

CDR3 coding DNA: TGTGCCATCAGTGATCCCCGGACAGACTATGGCTACACCTTC. It is translated as CAISDPRTDYGYTF. The chain carries TRBV10-3 and TRBJ1-2; D is perhaps TRBD1 (6 bases). CDR3 size: 14 residues. Germline V CDR1 and CDR2: ENHRY, SYGVKD. V dropped 3 bases and J dropped 3 bases, with 11 bases sitting between them.

The V gene is TRBV9, the J gene TRBJ2-7, with 7 bases aligning to TRBD2. The CDR3 extends over 14 amino acids. Trimming removed 4 bases from V and 5 bases from J; junction bases left unmatched: 9. Germline lookup yields CDR1 SGDLS and CDR2 YYNGEE. DNA of the CDR3: TGTGCCAGCAGCCCCGGGGGAGGGTTGGACGAGCAGTACTTC. Translation gives CASSPGGGLDEQYF.

This clone occurred a few times. The CDR3 region is CASSTMFPYEQYF. CDR3 in DNA: TGTGCCAGTAGTACGATGTTCCCCTACGAGCAGTACTTC. The V call is TRBV19, the J call TRBJ2-7; D is uncertain. Germline CDR1 LNHDA, CDR2 SQIVND (reference sequence). The CDR3 contains 13 residues. Trimming took 4 bases from V and 2 from J, leaving 9 bases between them.

The chain couples TRBV9 to TRBJ2-7, with unresolved D. Germline CDR1 and CDR2: SGDLS and YYNGEE. This CDR3 is built from 14 residues. Trimming stripped 0 bases from V and 1 base from J, with 8 bases between. DNA of the CDR3: TGTGCCAGCAGCGTAGGGGTCGGATCCTACGAGCAGTACTTC. This translates into CASSVGVGSYEQYF.

V and J are TRBV29-1 and TRBJ2-7; the D call may be TRBD1 or TRBD2 (5 bases each). The CDR3 covers 13 residues. V lost 4 bases, J lost 0 bases, and 10 bases lay in between. The V gene's germline CDR1 is SQVTM and CDR2 ANQGSEA. This CDR3 is CSVVGPASYEQYF. The DNA of the CDR3 is TGCAGCGTTGTGGGACCAGCCTCCTACGAGCAGTACTTC.

The chain has TRBV7-9 and TRBJ2-5; perhaps D is TRBD1 or TRBD2 (6 bases each). Germline assignment: CDR1 SEHNR and CDR2 FQNEAQ (reference sequence). The CDR3 has 15 amino acids. V dropped 1 base and J dropped 3 bases, with 12 bases sitting between them. The DNA of the CDR3 is TGTGCCAGCAGCTTAGTTAGGGGGGAGGAAGAGACCCAGTACTTC. This encodes CASSLVRGEEETQYF.

The rearrangement uses TRBV6-5 and TRBJ2-7, with 7 nucleotides matching TRBD2. Trimming cost V 5 bases and J 4 bases; bases outside gene matches: 8. Germline CDR1 is MNHEY and CDR2 is SVGAGI. There are 14 residues in the CDR3. The CDR3 nucleotides read TGTGCCAGCAGTGAAGGGGAGGGTAGTTACGAGCAGTACTTC. Translated, it gives CASSEGEGSYEQYF.

The V call is TRBV7-2, the J call TRBJ1-2; D is uncertain. The CDR3 sequence is 13 residues long. CDR1 and CDR2 from the germline V gene are SGHTA and FQGNSA. With 3 bases removed from V and 4 bases from J, the gap between germline ends came to 9 bases. For the CDR3, the DNA is TGTGCCAGCAGCTTTACCAGCCGCTATGGCTACACCTTC. Amino acids: CASSFTSRYGYTF. The variable domain in full, with the rest retrieved from reference TRBV7-2 and TRBJ1-2, is GAGVSQSPSNKVTEKGKDVELRCDPISGHTALYWYRQSLGQGLEFLIYFQGNSAPDKSGLPSDRFSAERTGGSVSTLTIQRTQQEDSAVYLCASSFTSRYGYTFGSGTRLTVV.

This chain links TRBV10-2 with TRBJ2-7; D gene unclear. Germline CDR1 is WSHSY and CDR2 is SAAADI. The V and J ends lost 0 bases and 0 bases respectively, with 9 bases between them. The length of the CDR3 is 15 residues. The CDR3 loop reads CASSESFGSSYEQYF. The CDR3 coding sequence is TGCGCCAGCAGTGAGTCCTTTGGTAGCTCCTACGAGCAGTACTTC.

V gene TRBV14 combines with J gene TRBJ2-7; D perhaps matches TRBD1 (6 bases). This CDR3 has 15 residues. The germline CDR1 and CDR2 sequences are SGHDN and FVKESK. The V gene lost 2 bases and the J gene lost 0 bases, with 11 bases spanning the gap. Here the CDR3 DNA reads TGTGCCAGCAGCCAAAGGGACACGCCCTCCTACGAGCAGTACTTC. Translation gives CASSQRDTPSYEQYF.

The chain uses TRBV4-1 and TRBJ1-5, with D maybe TRBD1 (5 bases). This CDR3 is built from 17 residues. V lost 3 bases and J lost 6, with 21 bases in between. In germline, CDR1 is MGHRA, CDR2 YSYEKL. The CDR3 nucleotides are TGCGCCAGCAGCCACACCCCTGGGGCAGCAGCGGGTCAGCCCCAGCATTTT. Translated: CASSHTPGAAAGQPQHF.

This chain links TRBV7-6 with TRBJ2-7; D gene ambiguous. Between the trimmed V and J ends, which lost 5 bases and 1 base, there was a span of 9 bases. Germline V CDR1 and CDR2: SGHVS, FNYEAQ. The CDR3 length is 13 residues. CDR3 region: CASSVTPSYEQYF. The CDR3, as DNA: TGTGCCAGCAGCGTGACACCGTCCTACGAGCAGTACTTC.

CDR3 residues: CASSQARSSGTDTQYF. The CDR3 DNA is TGTGCCAGCAGCCAAGCGAGGTCCTCGGGCACAGATACGCAGTATTTT. This chain joins TRBV4-2 and TRBJ2-3, with D uncertain. The CDR3 has 16 residues. V was clipped by 1 base and J by 1 base, with 12 bases between them. Per germline, CDR1 LGHNA and CDR2 YNFKEQ.

The chain carries TRBV5-1 and TRBJ2-7; D gene ambiguous. Trimming shortened V by 5 bases and J by 1 base, and 10 bases separated the two germline ends. Per the germline V gene, CDR1 is SGHRS and CDR2 is YFSETQ. There are 13 residues in the CDR3. CDR3 sequence reads: CASSIYTSYEQYF. CDR3 DNA: TGCGCCAGCAGTATCTATACTTCCTACGAGCAGTACTTC.

The chain recombines TRBV27 with TRBJ2-1; the match to TRBD2 covers 15 bases. Germline values: CDR1 MNHEY, CDR2 SMNVEV (reference sequence). V shed 3 bases, J shed 5 bases, and the junction held 5 bases outside the gene matches. The CDR3 spans 17 residues. The CDR3 DNA reads as TGTGCCAGCAGTTTGTGGGGACTAGCGGGGGGTGACAATGAGCAGTTCTTC. This codes for CASSLWGLAGGDNEQFF.

The genes are TRBV13 and TRBJ2-7; D not certain. V was trimmed by 2 bases and J by 5 bases, leaving 7 bases between them. CDR1 PRHDT and CDR2 FYEKMQ come from the germline V gene (reference sequence). This CDR3 has 12 residues. CDR3: CASSLLAHEQYF. The CDR3 nucleotides read TGTGCCAGCAGCTTATTGGCGCACGAGCAGTACTTC.